This record concerns one TCR beta chain sequence. This specimen comes from a study of blood T cell repertoires in COVID-19. On the study more broadly: PBMCs, B-cell-depleted T cells, or T cells provided the cDNA or gDNA that made up the material.

Per the authors' pipeline: Reference gene primer amplification gave estimated nucleated cell counts. Measured with immunoSEQ multiplex PCR; TCRdb has only the in-frame clones, and not every one. V, J and clone size derive from that table, while D and trimming were established from the DNA sequence. The top ten hold about 4% of the sample, which has 200,000 to 250,000 clones, over 75% seen once. V lost 7 bases, J lost 2 bases, and 15 bases lay in between. The CDR3 contains 13 residues. Germline CDR1 and CDR2: GTSNPN and SVGIG (reference sequence). The sequencing input was PBMCs or T cells enriched from blood (not recorded which). The TCR was taken from a woman aged 30 to 39 who had been exposed to COVID-19. The rearrangement links TRBV30 to TRBJ2-7, with D perhaps matching TRBD1 (6 bases). The CDR3 region has the DNA TGTGCCTACCTCGGGACATTCCCCTACGAGCAGTACTTC. Protein: CAYLGTFPYEQYF.